Sequencing of this T cell receptor (beta chain) was carried out in a study of shared clonotypes between healthy human individuals. Study at large: Three plates each covered CD4 naive and memory; CD8 naive two, CD8 memory one.

Study-level findings and limits: Naive subsets generally had larger estimated richness than memory subsets.

Naive CD8 cells lacked CD45RO and underwent positive selection for CCR7, leaving out terminally differentiated effector memory CD45RA+ cells. Comment on this clone: The antigen is not known.

Repertoires were generated with immunoSEQ multiplex PCR, while TCRdb's copy carries only in-frame clones and drops some. Found here are a few million clones, over 85% of them singletons; the top ten hold more than 1.5%. The receptor was derived from a man between 18 and 29 years old in good health. Some clones in this sample may be carry-over from other donors' samples. The sequencing sample was made of naive CD8+ T cells from PBMCs.

The CDR3, as DNA: TGTGCCAGCAGCACATGGGGGGGAATCATCTACGAGCAGTACTTC. Residues: CASSTWGGIIYEQYF. This chain links TRBV5-6 with TRBJ2-7; 7 nucleotides match TRBD2. V was pared by 4 bases and J by 3 bases, with 10 bases of the junction left unmatched. This CDR3 contains 15 residues. Germline V gene sequence: CDR1 SGHDT, CDR2 YYEEEE.